The 24 T cell receptor beta chains in this list originate from one sample, sequenced in a study of beta chain features in type 1 diabetes (dated by TCRdb to 2016 to 2019). Summary of the overall study and its limitations: A moderate but significant shortening of TCRB CDR3 length was observed in type 1 diabetes patients in all four CD4+ subsets.

The antigens for these receptors are not known. Preparation of the library involved the immunoSEQ multiplex PCR assay. The entire isolated RNA was reverse transcribed using the High Capacity cDNA Reverse Transcription Kit, and thus expressed TCRB transcripts were sequenced. Imported from immuneACCESS, the table was reduced by TCRdb to in-frame sequences with V and J called. These copies leave out some clones; in studies compared against another copy, an unresolved V gene accounts for under half, and the cause of the remainder is not known. A total of around 600,000 clones appear in this sample, 9.5% to 15% of them only once. The leading ten clones occupy more than 0.095% of the sample. The source material was naive CD4+ T cells from blood. This specimen's cell subset or site label, interpreted: true naive CD4+ T cells. Source of these receptors: a man aged 25-45 years with type 1 diabetes.

CDR3 nucleotide sequence: TGCGCCAGCAGCCAAGATAGGGGCCATTCACCCCTCCACTTT. Translated: CASSQDRGHSPLHF. This chain joins TRBV4-3 and TRBJ1-6; TRBD1 is a possible D gene (5 bases). V was cut by 0 bases and J by 8 bases, with 8 bases left in between. Germline loops: CDR1 LGHNA, CDR2 YSLEER. The length of the CDR3 is 14 residues.

The chain has TRBV7-2 and TRBJ1-4; TRBD1 matches at 7 bases. The trim removed 5 bases at V and 8 bases at J, leaving 11 bases unmatched. The CDR3 length is 15 residues. Germline assignment: CDR1 SGHTA and CDR2 FQGNSA. This chain's CDR3 is CASSPGGTAGEKLFF. As DNA, the CDR3 is TGTGCCAGCAGCCCAGGGGGGACGGCTGGGGAAAAACTGTTTTTT.

The J gene is TRBJ2-5, the V gene TRBV7-2; tentative D call: TRBD2 (5 bases). The CDR3 sequence is 14 residues long. The germline CDR1 and CDR2 sequences are SGHTA and FQGNSA. Trimming took 5 bases from V and 7 from J, leaving 17 bases between them. CDR3 protein: CASSPMAGSGTQYF. CDR3 bases: TGTGCCAGCAGCCCAATGGCGGGTTCGGGGACCCAGTACTTC.

The table lists this clone with a few counts. The CDR3 nucleotides are TGTGCCAGCAGTGAAAGTCTGGTGCAATACAATGAGCAGTTCTTC. Protein sequence: CASSESLVQYNEQFF. The chain employs TRBV2 and TRBJ2-1; the D is unclear. The length of the CDR3 is 15 residues. Trimming took 2 bases from V and 4 from J, leaving 12 bases between them. The germline CDR1 and CDR2 sequences are SNHLY and FYNNEI.

The rearrangement links TRBV6-5 to TRBJ2-3, with a possible D match to TRBD2 (6 bases). Between the trimmed V and J ends, which lost 3 bases and 6 bases, there was a span of 13 bases. CDR1 is MNHEY and CDR2 is SVGAGI in the germline V gene. The CDR3 length is 14 residues. In DNA, the CDR3 is TGTGCCAGCAGTTATCGCGGGGTACAGGATACGCAGTATTTT. It is translated as CASSYRGVQDTQYF.

In this sample, this clone turned up a few times. As DNA, the CDR3 is TGTGCCAGCACAGCGGGGGAGGAAAAACTGTTTTTT. Amino acid sequence: CASTAGEEKLFF. The V gene is TRBV28, the J gene TRBJ1-4; a possible D gene is TRBD1 (5 bases). Germline V lookup: CDR1 MDHEN, CDR2 SYDVKM. V was pared by 7 bases and J by 8 bases, with 11 bases between. The CDR3 loop spans 12 amino acids.

This clone was counted a single time. This chain links TRBV7-9 with TRBJ1-2, with TRBD1 identical over 8 bases. The CDR3 is made up of 14 amino acids. J was trimmed by 3 bases and V by 5 bases; bases with no gene match: 5. Looked up from germline, CDR1 is SEHNR and CDR2 is FQNEAQ (reference sequence). CDR3 DNA: TGTGCCAGCAGCATACAGGGGGTAGACTATGGCTACACCTTC. As protein: CASSIQGVDYGYTF.

The chain uses TRBV4-3 and TRBJ2-7; D remains ambiguous. The germline CDR1 and CDR2 sequences are LGHNA and YSLEER. Trimming shortened V by 0 bases and J by 2 bases, and 11 bases separated the two germline ends. CDR3 size: 15 residues. CDR3 loop: CASSQEATRTYEQYF. The DNA for the CDR3 is TGCGCCAGCAGCCAAGAGGCGACACGAACCTACGAGCAGTACTTC.

The CDR3 loop is CASSVTFTLSPQHF. The CDR3 DNA sequence: TGTGCCAGCAGCGTAACGTTTACCCTAAGTCCCCAGCATTTT. The chain is built from TRBV9 and TRBJ1-5; D not certain. The CDR3 sequence is 14 residues long. V lost 1 base and J lost 10, with 15 bases in between. The germline V gene encodes CDR1 SGDLS and CDR2 YYNGEE.

This clone came up a few times. This chain uses TRBV29-1 with TRBJ1-2; D perhaps matches TRBD1 (5 bases). Germline assignment: CDR1 SQVTM and CDR2 ANQGSEA. The CDR3 length is 12 residues. The V end lost 7 bases, the J end lost 0 bases, and 9 bases lay between the germline ends. CDR3 amino acids: CSGGESNYGYTF. The CDR3 coding sequence is TGCAGCGGGGGGGAATCTAACTATGGCTACACCTTC.

The table lists this clone with a few counts. The J gene is TRBJ1-6, the V gene TRBV19; no definite D call. This CDR3 has 16 amino acids. Germline loops: CDR1 LNHDA, CDR2 SQIVND (reference sequence). Trimming cost V 5 bases and J 6 bases, with 17 bases left between them. The CDR3 region is CASSSLVAASNSPLHF. For the CDR3, the DNA is TGTGCCAGTAGTTCCCTTGTAGCGGCCAGTAATTCACCCCTCCACTTT. The full variable domain, completed using reference TRBV19 and TRBJ1-6, is DGGITQSPKYLFRKEGQNVTLSCEQNLNHDAMYWYRQDPGQGLRLIYYSQIVNDFQKGDIAEGYSVSREKKESFPLTVTSAQKNPTAFYLCASSSLVAASNSPLHFGNGTRLTVT.

This rearrangement joins TRBV18 to TRBJ2-7, with 12 bases lining up with TRBD2. The CDR3 is made up of 16 amino acids. The ends lost 3 bases at V and 3 bases at J; junction bases unmatched: 6. Germline CDR1 KGHSH, CDR2 LQKENI. The CDR3: CASSPPSGGVLYEQYF. Written as DNA, the CDR3 is TGTGCCAGCTCACCTCCTAGCGGGGGGGTCCTCTACGAGCAGTACTTC.

The gene calls are TRBV18 and TRBJ2-6; TRBD1 matches 7 bases. CDR3 length equals 18 residues. The V and J ends lost 0 bases and 0 bases, in that order; junction bases with no gene match: 5. CDR1 and CDR2 from the germline V gene are KGHSH and LQKENI. CDR3 sequence: CASSPPGTAYSGANVLTF. Here the CDR3 DNA reads TGTGCCAGCTCACCACCAGGGACAGCATACTCTGGGGCCAACGTCCTGACTTTC.

The chain joins TRBV5-6 to TRBJ1-3; 7 positions agree with TRBD1. The germline V gene has CDR1 SGHDT and CDR2 YYEEEE. This CDR3 contains 15 residues. Trimming at V came to 4 bases and at J to 6 bases, leaving 10 bases not matched to a gene. The CDR3 DNA reads as TGTGCCAGCAGCGTGTACGACAGGGTGAAAAACACCATATATTTT. This codes for CASSVYDRVKNTIYF. Full variable domain (remainder filled in from reference TRBV5-6 and TRBJ1-3): DAGVTQSPTHLIKTRGQQVTLRCSPKSGHDTVSWYQQALGQGPQFIFQYYEEEERQRGNFPDRFSGHQFPNYSSELNVNALLLGDSALYLCASSVYDRVKNTIYFGEGSWLTVV.

This chain uses TRBV7-8 with TRBJ1-1, with 7 bases lining up with TRBD1. Germline V lookup: CDR1 SGHVS, CDR2 FQNEAQ. Germline trimming cut 0 bases from V and 1 base from J; bases unmatched to any gene: 5. CDR3 length equals 16 residues. CDR3 nucleotide sequence: TGTGCCAGCAGCTTAGCCTACAGGGGAACGAACACTGAAGCTTTCTTT. Amino acid sequence: CASSLAYRGTNTEAFF.

This clone has more than one count but fewer than ten. This chain joins TRBV14 and TRBJ2-5; either TRBD1 or TRBD2 may supply D (5 bases each). The CDR3 is 18 amino acids. Germline CDR1 is SGHDN and CDR2 is FVKESK. V was shortened by 1 base and J by 0 bases, with 18 bases between the two germline ends. CDR3 loop: CASSQVLGVGENQETQYF. The DNA of the CDR3 is TGTGCCAGCAGCCAAGTCCTTGGTGTAGGGGAGAACCAAGAGACCCAGTACTTC. Full variable domain (rest looked up from reference TRBV14 and TRBJ2-5): EAGVTQFPSHSVIEKGQTVTLRCDPISGHDNLYWYRRVMGKEIKFLLHFVKESKQDESGMPNNRFLAERTGGTYSTLKVQPAELEDSGVYFCASSQVLGVGENQETQYFGPGTRLLVL.

This clone was seen more than once but under ten times. The chain links TRBV9 to TRBJ2-5; the D call may be TRBD1 or TRBD2 (5 bases each). This CDR3 is 17 amino acids long. V gave up 4 bases and J gave up 5 bases, with 24 bases separating them. Germline loops: CDR1 SGDLS, CDR2 YYNGEE. The CDR3 DNA is TGTGCCAGCAGCATGAGGGACGCCAAGGACCCATGGGAGACCCAGTACTTC. This translates into CASSMRDAKDPWETQYF.

The chain joins TRBV27 to TRBJ2-3, with 7 nucleotides matching TRBD1. Trimming at V came to 7 bases and at J to 6 bases, leaving 13 bases not matched to a gene. The CDR3 totals 15 residues. Germline CDR1 MNHEY, CDR2 SMNVEV (reference sequence). This CDR3 reads CASTPLDRARDTQYF. The CDR3 nucleotides are TGTGCCAGCACCCCGTTAGACAGGGCGAGGGATACGCAGTATTTT.

V usage is TRBV7-2 and J usage is TRBJ1-2; D remains ambiguous. CDR3 length: 15 residues. Trimming removed 5 bases from V and 8 bases from J, with 21 bases in between. Germline lookup yields CDR1 SGHTA and CDR2 FQGNSA. CDR3 region: CASSPSSRALEGYTF. In DNA, the CDR3 is TGTGCCAGCAGCCCGTCCTCTCGCGCCTTAGAGGGCTACACCTTC.

The chain combines TRBV2 with TRBJ2-3; no definite D call. V was shortened by 5 bases and J by 5 bases, with 14 bases between the two germline ends. The CDR3 extends over 14 amino acids. Germline V gene data show CDR1 as SNHLY and CDR2 as FYNNEI. CDR3 DNA sequence: TGTGCCAGCAGTATACGGACCCTTGGAGATACGCAGTATTTT. Encoded protein: CASSIRTLGDTQYF.

The rearrangement joins TRBV10-3 to TRBJ2-2; D remains unclear. V dropped 8 bases and J dropped 0 bases, with 10 bases sitting between them. The CDR3 loop spans 14 amino acids. Germline CDR1 is ENHRY and CDR2 is SYGVKD. CDR3 coding DNA: TGTGCCATCGGGGTACAGACGAACACCGGGGAGCTGTTTTTT. Residues: CAIGVQTNTGELFF.

V usage is TRBV9 and J usage is TRBJ1-3; D possibly corresponds to TRBD1 (6 bases). V was clipped by 0 bases and J by 6 bases, with 10 bases between them. Germline CDR1 reads SGDLS; CDR2 reads YYNGEE. The CDR3 extends over 14 amino acids. Here the CDR3 DNA reads TGTGCCAGCAGCGTAGACAGGGATGAAAACACCATATATTTT. Translation gives CASSVDRDENTIYF.

This clone has only a few counts. The chain has TRBV9 and TRBJ2-3; D remains ambiguous. In germline, CDR1 is SGDLS, CDR2 YYNGEE. The CDR3 consists of 12 residues. V shed 3 bases and J shed 4 bases, with 6 bases lying between them. Written as DNA, the CDR3 is TGTGCCAGCAGCGGTGAGCCAGATACGCAGTATTTT. This encodes CASSGEPDTQYF.

The chain carries TRBV9 and TRBJ2-2; TRBD2 matches 11 bases. This CDR3 comprises 14 residues. With V trimmed by 7 bases and J by 2 bases, 1 base remained unmatched. Germline-derived CDR1 and CDR2 are SGDLS and YYNGEE. CDR3 sequence reads: CASGTSGNTGELFF. CDR3 in DNA: TGTGCCAGCGGGACTAGCGGTAACACCGGGGAGCTGTTTTTT. The full variable domain, completed using reference TRBV9 and TRBJ2-2, is DSGVTQTPKHLITATGQRVTLRCSPRSGDLSVYWYQQSLDQGLQFLIQYYNGEERAKGNILERFSAQQFPDLHSELNLSSLELGDSALYFCASGTSGNTGELFFGEGSRLTVL.